This record concerns one T cell receptor (beta chain) sequence. The antigen is undetermined. The CDR3 length is 14 residues. V lost 8 bases and J lost 8, with 21 bases in between. The germline V gene has CDR1 SGHVS and CDR2 FNYEAQ. CD8 memory fractions consisted of CD45RO+ and CCR7-negative CD45RA+ TemRA cells together. This sample was included in a study of shared clonotypes between healthy human individuals. Study findings and constraints: Clonotype sharing among donors likely depends on sequencing depth.

The authors ran the assay at deep level. The repertoire was sequenced with immunoSEQ multiplex PCR; TCRdb's copy has only in-frame clones and lacks some. This repertoire shows under 120,000 clones, less than 75% found once; its top ten account for about 25%. The TCR sequence derives from a woman aged 30 to 39 in good health. Specimen: memory CD8+ T cells sorted from blood. Subset specified: CD45RO+ cells pooled with CCR7-negative TemRA cells. The V gene is TRBV7-6, the J gene TRBJ2-5, with D unresolved. Written as DNA, the CDR3 is TGTGCCAGCGGAGCATATGGATTACCTCCCACCCAGTACTTC. Translating gives CASGAYGLPPTQYF.